This T cell receptor beta chain was found in a study of blood T cell repertoires in COVID-19. Study information: Both acute and convalescent COVID-19 samples were obtained from the United States, Italy and Spain. Nucleic acid was either cDNA or gDNA, and it came from T cells, B-cell-depleted T cells, or PBMCs.

In the source study's methods: Scientists estimated how many nucleated cells there were by amplifying reference gene primers. Profiling relied on immunoSEQ multiplex PCR, and the TCRdb table lists in-frame clones only, not all of them. From that table come the V and J calls and clone size; the DNA was used to work out D and trimming. Here the sample spans a few hundred thousand clones, approximately 86% being singletons. This clone was found once. This CDR3 has 13 residues. Per germline, CDR1 SGHNT and CDR2 YENEEA. Deletions cut 5 bases from V and 6 bases from J, with 12 bases between. The chain uses TRBV11-3 and TRBJ2-3; D is unresolved. This TCR derives from a man aged 18 to 30 with active or convalescent COVID-19. Input material: peripheral blood. This chain's CDR3 is CASSARWADTQYF. CDR3 nucleotides: TGTGCCAGCAGCGCAAGGTGGGCGGATACGCAGTATTTT.